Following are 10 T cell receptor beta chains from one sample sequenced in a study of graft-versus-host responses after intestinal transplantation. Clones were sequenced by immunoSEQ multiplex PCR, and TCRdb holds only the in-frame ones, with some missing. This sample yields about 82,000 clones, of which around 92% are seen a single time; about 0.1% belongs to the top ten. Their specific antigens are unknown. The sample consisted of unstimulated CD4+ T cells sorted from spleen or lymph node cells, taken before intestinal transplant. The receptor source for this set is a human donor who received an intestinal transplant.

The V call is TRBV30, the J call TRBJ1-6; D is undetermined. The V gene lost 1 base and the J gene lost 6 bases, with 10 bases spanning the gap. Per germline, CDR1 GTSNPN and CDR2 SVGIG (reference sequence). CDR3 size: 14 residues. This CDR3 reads CAWSAGRSNSPLHF. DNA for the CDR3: TGTGCCTGGAGTGCTGGGAGGTCTAATTCACCCCTCCACTTT.

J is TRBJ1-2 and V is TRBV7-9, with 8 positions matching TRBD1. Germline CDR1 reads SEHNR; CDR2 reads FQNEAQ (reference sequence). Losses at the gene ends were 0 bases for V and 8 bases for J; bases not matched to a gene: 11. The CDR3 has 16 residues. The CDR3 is CASSLAVMQGAIGYTF. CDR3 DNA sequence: TGTGCCAGCAGCTTAGCTGTGATGCAGGGGGCGATCGGCTACACCTTC.

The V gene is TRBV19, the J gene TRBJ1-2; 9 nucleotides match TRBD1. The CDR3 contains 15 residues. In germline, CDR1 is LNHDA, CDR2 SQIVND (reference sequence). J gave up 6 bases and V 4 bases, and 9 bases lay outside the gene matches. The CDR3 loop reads CASSSRTGEKNGYTF. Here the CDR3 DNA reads TGTGCCAGTAGTAGTCGGACAGGGGAAAAGAATGGCTACACCTTC.

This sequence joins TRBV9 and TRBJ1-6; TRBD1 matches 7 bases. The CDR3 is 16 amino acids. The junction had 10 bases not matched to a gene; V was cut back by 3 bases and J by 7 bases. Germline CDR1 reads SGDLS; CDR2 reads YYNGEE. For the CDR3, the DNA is TGTGCCAGCAGCGCCCACCGGGACAGTGAAAATTCACCCCTCCACTTT. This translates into CASSAHRDSENSPLHF.

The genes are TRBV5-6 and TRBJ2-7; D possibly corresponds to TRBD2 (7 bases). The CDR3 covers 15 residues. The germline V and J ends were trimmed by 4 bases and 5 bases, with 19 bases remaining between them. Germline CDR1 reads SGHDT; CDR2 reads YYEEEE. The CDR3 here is CASSRSAGARDEQYF. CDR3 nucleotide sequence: TGTGCCAGCAGCAGGTCGGCGGGGGCAAGGGACGAGCAGTACTTC.

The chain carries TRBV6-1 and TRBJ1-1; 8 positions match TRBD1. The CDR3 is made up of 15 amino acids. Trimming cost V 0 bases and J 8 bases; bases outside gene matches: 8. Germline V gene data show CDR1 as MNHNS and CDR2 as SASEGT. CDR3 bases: TGTGCCAGCAGTGAAGCGCAGGGCCACAGGGGGGAAGCTTTCTTT. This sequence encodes CASSEAQGHRGEAFF.

CDR3 DNA sequence: TGTGCCAGCAGCTTAGAGGGACTAAACTATCAGCCCCAGCATTTT. This sequence encodes CASSLEGLNYQPQHF. The chain recombines TRBV11-2 with TRBJ1-5; D is possibly TRBD1 (5 bases). V shed 0 bases and J shed 5 bases, with 11 bases lying between them. The germline V gene encodes CDR1 SGHAT and CDR2 FQNNGV. CDR3 length: 15 amino acids.

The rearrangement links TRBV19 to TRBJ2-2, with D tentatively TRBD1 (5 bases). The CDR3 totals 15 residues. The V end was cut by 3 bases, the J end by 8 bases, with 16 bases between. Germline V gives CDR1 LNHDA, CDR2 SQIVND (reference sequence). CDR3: CASSMIDRDRGELFF. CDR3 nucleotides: TGTGCCAGTAGTATGATAGACAGAGACCGGGGGGAGCTGTTTTTT.

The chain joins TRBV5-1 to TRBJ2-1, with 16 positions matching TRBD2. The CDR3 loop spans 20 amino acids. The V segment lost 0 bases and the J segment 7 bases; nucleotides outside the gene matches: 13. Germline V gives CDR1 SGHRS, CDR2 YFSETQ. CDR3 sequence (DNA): TGCGCCAGCAGCTTGGTACCGGGACTAGCGGGGGGGCCCCGGGGAAATGAGCAGTTCTTC. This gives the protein CASSLVPGLAGGPRGNEQFF.

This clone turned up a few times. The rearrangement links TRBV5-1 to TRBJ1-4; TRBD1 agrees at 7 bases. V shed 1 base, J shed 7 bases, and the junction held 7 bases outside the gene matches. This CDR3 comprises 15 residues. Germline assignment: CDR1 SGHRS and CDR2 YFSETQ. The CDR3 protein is CASSLTGAPGEKLFF. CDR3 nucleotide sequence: TGCGCCAGCAGCTTGACAGGGGCACCGGGTGAAAAACTGTTTTTT.